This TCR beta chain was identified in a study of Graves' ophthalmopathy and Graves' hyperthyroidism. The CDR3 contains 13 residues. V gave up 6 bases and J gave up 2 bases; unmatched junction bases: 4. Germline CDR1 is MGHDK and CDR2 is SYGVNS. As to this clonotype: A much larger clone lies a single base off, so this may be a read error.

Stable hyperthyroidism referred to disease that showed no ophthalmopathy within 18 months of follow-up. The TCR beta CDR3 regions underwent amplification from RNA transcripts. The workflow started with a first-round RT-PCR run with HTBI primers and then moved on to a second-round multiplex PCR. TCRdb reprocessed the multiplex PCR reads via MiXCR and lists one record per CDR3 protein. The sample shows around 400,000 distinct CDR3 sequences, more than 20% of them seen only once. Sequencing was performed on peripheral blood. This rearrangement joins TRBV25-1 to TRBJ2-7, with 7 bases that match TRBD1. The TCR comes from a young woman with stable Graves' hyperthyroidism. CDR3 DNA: TGTGCCAGCAGGGACAGGATTACCTACGAGCAGTACGTC. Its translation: CASRDRITYEQYV.